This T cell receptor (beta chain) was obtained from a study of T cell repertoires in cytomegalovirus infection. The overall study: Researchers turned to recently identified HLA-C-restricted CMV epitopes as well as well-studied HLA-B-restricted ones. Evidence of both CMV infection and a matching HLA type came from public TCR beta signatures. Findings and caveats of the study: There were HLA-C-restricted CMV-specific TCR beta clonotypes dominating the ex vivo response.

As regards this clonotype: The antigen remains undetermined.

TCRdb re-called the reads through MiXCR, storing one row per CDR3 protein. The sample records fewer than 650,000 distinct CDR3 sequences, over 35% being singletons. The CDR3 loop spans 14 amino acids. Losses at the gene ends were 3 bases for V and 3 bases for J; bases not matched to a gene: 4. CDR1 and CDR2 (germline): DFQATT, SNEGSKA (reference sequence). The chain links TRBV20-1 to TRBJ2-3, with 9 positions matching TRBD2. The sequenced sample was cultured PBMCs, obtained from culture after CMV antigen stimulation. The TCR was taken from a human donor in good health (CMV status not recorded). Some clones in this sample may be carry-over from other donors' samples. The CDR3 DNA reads TGCAGTGCTAGGTTAGCGGGAGAGACAGATACGCAGTATTTT. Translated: CSARLAGETDTQYF.